The clone carrying this T cell receptor (beta chain) appeared a few times. Mismatch with germline at one junction end may stem from a read error. Amplified TCR beta CDR3 regions came from RNA transcripts. The study used the HTBI primer set for a first-round RT-PCR of the TCR CDR3. One entry per CDR3 protein results from TCRdb running MiXCR on the multiplex PCR reads. This table holds 350,000 to 500,000 distinct CDR3 sequences, around 13% found once. These patients, aged 18 to 65, had recently diagnosed hyperthyroidism lasting under 2 months. Exclusion of patients followed from uncontrolled infection, other autoimmune disease, pregnancy or lactation. Fresh peripheral blood, around 10 ml of it, supplied the PBMCs. The record originates from a study of T cells in Graves' hyperthyroidism and ophthalmopathy. The CDR3 length is 13 residues. Per germline, CDR1 MNHEY and CDR2 SVGEGT.

Sequencing was carried out using blood. The origin of this receptor is a woman between 18 and 29 years old with Graves' hyperthyroidism. This chain links TRBV6-2 or TRBV6-3 with TRBJ2-2; TRBD1 matches 7 bases. The CDR3, as DNA: TGTGCCAGCAGCACAGGGGACCCCGGGGAGCTGGTTTTT. The encoded protein is CASSTGDPGELVF.